Here is one T cell receptor (beta chain) with its context. The data are from a study of blood T cell repertoires in COVID-19. Study-level background: Samples of COVID-19 (acute and convalescent) were obtained from the United States, Italy and Spain. T cells, B-cell-depleted T cells, or PBMCs provided the cDNA or gDNA that served as material.

In the authors' methods: The assay estimated nucleated cells by amplifying reference gene primers. Assay: immunoSEQ multiplex PCR; the TCRdb copy retains only in-frame clones and omits some. V and J calls and clone size are given by that table; D and trimming were obtained from the DNA. The table has about 160,000 clones, roughly 86% seen once. The CDR3 sequence is 13 residues long. Germline V gene lookup returns CDR1 KGHSH and CDR2 LQKENI. Between the trimmed V and J ends, which lost 2 bases and 10 bases, there was a span of 11 bases. V and J are TRBV18 and TRBJ2-2; no clear D. Specimen: peripheral blood. The receptor was isolated from a middle-aged man with active or convalescent COVID-19. The CDR3 DNA follows: TGTGCCAGCTCACCAGGCAGTTTCGAGGAGCTGTTTTTT. Translated: CASSPGSFEELFF.